Only a few counts were recorded for the clone carrying this T cell receptor (beta chain). The sample originates from a study of blood T cell repertoires in COVID-19. Study as a whole: Material from acute and convalescent COVID-19 was sourced from the United States, Italy and Spain. PBMCs, B-cell-depleted T cells, or T cells were the source of the cDNA or gDNA that made up the material.

Germline V CDR1 and CDR2: KGHDR, SFDVKD. The CDR3 loop spans 17 amino acids. The V segment lost 4 bases and the J segment 2 bases; nucleotides outside the gene matches: 6. In the source study's methods: Estimated nucleated cell counts came from reference gene primer amplification. Some clones are missing from TCRdb's copy, which holds only in-frame ones; the method was immunoSEQ multiplex PCR. The V and J calls and clone size are taken from that table; D and trimming were inferred from the DNA. The sample includes about 80,000 clones, roughly 85% of them seen just once. The gene calls are TRBV24-1 and TRBJ2-6; TRBD1 agrees at 8 bases. Specimen: peripheral blood. This clonotype originated in a woman in her 70s with acute or convalescent COVID-19. The CDR3 sequence: CATSEGQGTPGANVLTF. The CDR3 bases are TGTGCCACCAGTGAAGGACAGGGTACCCCTGGGGCCAACGTCCTGACTTTC.